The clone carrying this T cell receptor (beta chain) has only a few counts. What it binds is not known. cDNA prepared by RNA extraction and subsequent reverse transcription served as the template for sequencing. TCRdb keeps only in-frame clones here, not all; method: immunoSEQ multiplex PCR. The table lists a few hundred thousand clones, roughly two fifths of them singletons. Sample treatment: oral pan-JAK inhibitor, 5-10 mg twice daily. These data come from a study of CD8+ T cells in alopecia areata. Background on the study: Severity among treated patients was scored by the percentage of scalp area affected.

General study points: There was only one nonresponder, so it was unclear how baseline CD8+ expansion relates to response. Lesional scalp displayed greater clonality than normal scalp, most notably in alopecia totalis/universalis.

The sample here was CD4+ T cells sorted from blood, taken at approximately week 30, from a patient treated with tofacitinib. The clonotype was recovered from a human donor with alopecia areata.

This CDR3 is CASSYKDTYNEKLFF. The CDR3 DNA reads as TGTGCCAGCAGTTACAAGGACACATATAATGAAAAACTGTTTTTT. The rearrangement joins TRBV6-6 to TRBJ1-4, with D maybe TRBD1 (5 bases). V lost 2 bases and J lost 4, with 11 bases in between. The CDR3 runs 15 residues. Germline values: CDR1 MNHNY, CDR2 SVGAGI (reference sequence).